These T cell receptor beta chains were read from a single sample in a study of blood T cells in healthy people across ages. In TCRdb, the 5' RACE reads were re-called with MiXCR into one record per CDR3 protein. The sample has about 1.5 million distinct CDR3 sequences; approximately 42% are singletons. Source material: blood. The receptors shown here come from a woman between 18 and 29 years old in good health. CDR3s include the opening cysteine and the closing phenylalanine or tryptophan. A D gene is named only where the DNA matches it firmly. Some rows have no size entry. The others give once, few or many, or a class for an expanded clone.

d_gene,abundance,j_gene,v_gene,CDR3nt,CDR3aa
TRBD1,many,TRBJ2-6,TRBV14,TGTGCCAGCAGCCCCTTGGGACAGGGGGCAGCTGGGGCCAACGTCCTGACTTTC,CASSPLGQGAAGANVLTF
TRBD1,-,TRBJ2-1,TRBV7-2,TGTGCCAGCAGCCCTAACATCGACAGGGTAAATCCCACTGAGCAGTTCTTC,CASSPNIDRVNPTEQFF
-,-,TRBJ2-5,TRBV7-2,TGTGCCAGCAGCCCCCAGGGGGGCGAGAAGACCCAGTACTTC,CASSPQGGEKTQYF
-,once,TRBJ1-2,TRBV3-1,TGTGCCAGCAGCCTTAGCGGGACGGGTGTAGCTTACACCTTC,CASSLSGTGVAYTF
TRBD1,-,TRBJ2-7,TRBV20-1,TGCAGTGCTAGACAGGGGGCGAACTACGAGCAGTACTTC,CSARQGANYEQYF
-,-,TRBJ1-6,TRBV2,TGTGCCAGCAGTTATACAGTATATAATTCACCCCTCCACTTT,CASSYTVYNSPLHF
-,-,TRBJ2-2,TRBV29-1,TGCAGCGCAAAGGGGCGATTCGGGAACACCGGGGAGCTGTTTTTT,CSAKGRFGNTGELFF
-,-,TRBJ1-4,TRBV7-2,TGTGCCAGCAGCTTGTTCTCCGACCCCAAGAGGGAAAAACTGTTTTTT,CASSLFSDPKREKLFF
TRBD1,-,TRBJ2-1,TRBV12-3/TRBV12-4,TGTGCCAGCAGTCCCCGGGACAGGGCCAATGAGCAGTTCTTC,CASSPRDRANEQFF
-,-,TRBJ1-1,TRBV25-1,TGTGCCAGCAGTGAACGCAAGAACACTGAAGCTTTCTTT,CASSERKNTEAFF
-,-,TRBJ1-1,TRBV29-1,TGCAGCGTTGAAGATCGGTTTAGGAGGGGGAACACTGAAGCTTTCTTT,CSVEDRFRRGNTEAFF
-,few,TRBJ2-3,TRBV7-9,TGTGCCAGCAGCCCTCACAGGGACATGTTCACGGATACGCAGTATTTT,CASSPHRDMFTDTQYF
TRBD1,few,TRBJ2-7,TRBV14,TGTGCCAGCAGCCCCATCCTTAACCGGGACAGGGGCTACGAGCAGTACTTC,CASSPILNRDRGYEQYF
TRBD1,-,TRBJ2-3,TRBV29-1,TGCAGCGTTGAAGGCCAGGGGGACAGGCGCACAGATACGCAGTATTTT,CSVEGQGDRRTDTQYF
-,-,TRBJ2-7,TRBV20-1,TGCAGTGCTAGAGATCCACTTTCTTCACCCAGCTCCTACAATGAGCAGTACTTC,CSARDPLSSPSSYNEQYF
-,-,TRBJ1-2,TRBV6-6,TGTGCCAGCAGTCTTACAGGACAGCCAAACTATGGCTACACCTTC,CASSLTGQPNYGYTF
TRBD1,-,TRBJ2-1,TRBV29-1,TGTAGTGGACAGGGATACAATGAGCAGTTCTTC,CSGQGYNEQFF
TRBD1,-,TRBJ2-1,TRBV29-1,TGCAGCGTTGTTGGGCTCCGTATTCGGGACAGGGCGGGGAATGAGCAGTTCTTC,CSVVGLRIRDRAGNEQFF
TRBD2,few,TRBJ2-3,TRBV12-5,TGTGCTAGTGGTTTGAGACTAGCGGGGACAGCAGATACGCAGTATTTT,CASGLRLAGTADTQYF
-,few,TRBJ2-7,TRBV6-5,TGTGCCAGCAGTTACTCGATACAGGCCGGCGAGCAGTACTTC,CASSYSIQAGEQYF
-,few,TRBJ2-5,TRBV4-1,TGCGCCAGCAGCCAAAACTCAGGGTATTCGGAAGAGACCCAGTACTTC,CASSQNSGYSEETQYF
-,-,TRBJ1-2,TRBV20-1,TGCAGTGCCCCAGGGGCACATAACTATGGCTACACCTTC,CSAPGAHNYGYTF
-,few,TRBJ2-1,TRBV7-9,TGTGCCAGCAGCCCTGGGACTTCCGGGTATGAGCAGTTCTTC,CASSPGTSGYEQFF
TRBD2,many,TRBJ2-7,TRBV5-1,TGCGCCAACCCACTAGCGGAGGACCACGAGCAGTACTTC,CANPLAEDHEQYF
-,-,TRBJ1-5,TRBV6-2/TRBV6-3,TGTGCCAGCAGTTGGGGGGGTTCGGGCAATCAGCCCCAGCATTTT,CASSWGGSGNQPQHF
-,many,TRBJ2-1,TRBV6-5,TGTGCCAGCAGTCCCGAGGGGTATTCCTACAATGAGCAGTTCTTC,CASSPEGYSYNEQFF
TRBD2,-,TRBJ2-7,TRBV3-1,TGTGCCAGCAGCCGGACTAGCGTCAGTCAGTACTTC,CASSRTSVSQYF